The sequence of this T cell receptor (beta chain) was determined in a study of identical twins. Study-level results: With abundant cord blood beta clonotypes, insertions were fewer; memory repertoires showed no such pattern.

Concerning this clonotype: Its antigen is not known.

TCRdb independently ran MiXCR on the 5' RACE reads; one entry per CDR3 protein. The sample yields 540,000 or so distinct CDR3 sequences, about a fifth seen once. These same data were also listed under a study on yellow fever vaccine responses in identical twins.

The sequence was collected from a woman between 18 and 30 years old in good health. The sample was CD4+ T cells sorted from blood.

CDR3 DNA: TGTGCCAGCAGCCATCTCCCCTCCTACGAGCAGTACTTC. This translates into CASSHLPSYEQYF. The chain is built from TRBV3-1 and TRBJ2-7; D is undetermined. The ends were cut back, 3 bases at V and 0 bases at J, with 6 bases in the middle. CDR3 length equals 13 residues. Germline assignment: CDR1 LGHDT and CDR2 YNNKEL (reference sequence).